The clone carrying this T cell receptor (beta chain) was recorded many times. No antigen is known for it. At one of its ends the junction is not consistent with the germline gene, which may arise from a read error. This sample was included in a study of CD8 T cells in ankylosing spondylitis. Findings of the study overall: Disease-linked clones reportedly showed significant enrichment in matched ankylosing spondylitis synovial fluid.

The CDR3 is 14 residues long. Germline V lookup: CDR1 SSHAT, CDR2 FNYEAQ (reference sequence). Via MiXCR, TCRdb re-called the 5' RACE reads, giving one row per CDR3 protein. Of about 150,000 distinct CDR3 sequences in the sample, 30% to 35% were seen once. The V gene is TRBV7-7, the J gene TRBJ2-5, with D perhaps TRBD1 or TRBD2 (5 bases each). The sequenced sample was synovial fluid, either unsorted or a sorted T cell fraction (not recorded which). This clonotype was sampled from a male donor with ankylosing spondylitis. CDR3 residues: CASSKSWGSETQYF. The DNA for the CDR3 is TGTGCTAGCAGCAAAAGCTGGGGGTCCGAGACCCAGTACTTC.